The next 21 T cell receptor beta chains were all read from a single sample in a study of Tregs in tolerant kidney transplant recipients. Using immunoSEQ multiplex PCR, the repertoire was profiled, and TCRdb retains in-frame clones only, with some absent. The profile covers roughly 250,000 clones, with approximately 83% appearing a single time and about 0.58% taken by the ten largest. The sequencing input was CD4+ T cells from blood. The receptor source for this set is a human donor in good health.

The rearrangement joins TRBV6-1 to TRBJ2-1; TRBD2 matches at 13 bases. V gave up 7 bases and J gave up 7 bases; unmatched junction bases: 7. The CDR3 is 15 amino acids. Germline assignment: CDR1 MNHNS and CDR2 SASEGT. CDR3 in DNA: TGTGCCAGCACCTCGACTAGCGGGAGGTTTAATGAGCAGTTCTTC. It codes for CASTSTSGRFNEQFF.

The chain joins TRBV5-1 to TRBJ2-7; D possibly corresponds to TRBD1 (6 bases). V was cut by 0 bases and J by 2 bases, with 12 bases left in between. The CDR3 has 15 amino acids. Germline CDR1 SGHRS, CDR2 YFSETQ. For the CDR3, the DNA is TGCGCCAGCAGCTTGGGGACAGCCGCCCCCTACGAGCAGTACTTC. Encoded protein: CASSLGTAAPYEQYF.

This rearrangement joins TRBV6-5 to TRBJ1-2; 11 bases match TRBD1. Trimming took 7 bases from V and 8 from J; bases not matched to a gene: 9. This CDR3 region has 14 residues. Germline V gene data show CDR1 as MNHEY and CDR2 as SVGAGI. The CDR3: CASIKDRGQGGYTF. The CDR3 DNA is TGTGCCAGCATCAAGGACAGGGGGCAAGGCGGCTACACCTTC.

The chain is built from TRBV30 and TRBJ1-2; 9 bases map to TRBD1. Looked up from germline, CDR1 is GTSNPN and CDR2 is SVGIG (reference sequence). CDR3 length: 14 residues. V dropped 3 bases and J dropped 8; count of bases not matched to a gene: 10. The CDR3 DNA is TGTGCCTGGAGAGCCTATGGGACAGGGAAGGGCTACACCTTC. It encodes CAWRAYGTGKGYTF.

This CDR3 reads CASRIVGGNTDTQYF. CDR3 coding DNA: TGTGCCAGTAGGATCGTGGGAGGGAACACAGATACGCAGTATTTT. This chain links TRBV19 with TRBJ2-3; TRBD2 agrees at 7 bases. The CDR3 has 15 residues. Germline trimming cut 6 bases from V and 2 bases from J; bases unmatched to any gene: 8. Germline V CDR1 and CDR2: LNHDA, SQIVND (reference sequence).

This rearrangement joins TRBV5-1 to TRBJ1-5; TRBD1 aligns across 8 bases. The CDR3 totals 14 residues. Germline trimming cut 4 bases from V and 4 bases from J; bases unmatched to any gene: 4. CDR1 is SGHRS and CDR2 is YFSETQ in the germline V gene. The CDR3 sequence: CASSPGGLNQPQHF. CDR3 in DNA: TGCGCCAGCAGCCCAGGGGGCCTTAATCAGCCCCAGCATTTT.

The chain is built from TRBV15 and TRBJ2-1, with 7 bases matching TRBD2. This CDR3 has 16 amino acids. The germline V gene has CDR1 LNHNV and CDR2 YYDKDF (reference sequence). The V segment lost 1 base and the J segment 3 bases; nucleotides outside the gene matches: 6. CDR3 residues: CATSRGLAGRYNEQFF. The CDR3, as DNA: TGTGCCACCAGCAGAGGCTTAGCGGGCCGCTACAATGAGCAGTTCTTC.

A word on this clone: The sample holds other DNA sequences that translate to the same CDR3. This chain links TRBV5-8 with TRBJ2-1; 7 positions agree with TRBD1. Trimming took 2 bases from V and 4 from J; bases not matched to a gene: 3. The V gene's germline CDR1 is SGHTS and CDR2 YDEGEE. This CDR3 region has 14 residues. The CDR3 coding sequence is TGTGCCAGCAGCTTCGGGACAGCATACAATGAGCAGTTCTTC. The encoded protein is CASSFGTAYNEQFF.

CDR3 in amino acids: CASRRDTHTGELFF. CDR3 sequence (DNA): TGTGCCAGCAGGAGGGACACCCACACCGGGGAGCTGTTTTTT. The rearrangement links TRBV6-4 to TRBJ2-2; D may be TRBD1 (6 bases). CDR1 and CDR2 from the germline V gene are MRHNA and SNTAGT. V lost 6 bases and J 3 bases, leaving 11 bases between the germline ends. CDR3 length equals 14 residues.

To note about this clone: At the DNA level, this CDR3 is encoded by other sequences in the same sample as well. In DNA form, the CDR3 reads TGCGCCAGCAGCTTGGGGCTAAACAATGAGCAGTTCTTC. It yields the protein CASSLGLNNEQFF. The J gene is TRBJ2-1, the V gene TRBV5-1; no clear D gene. This CDR3 contains 13 residues. V lost 0 bases, J lost 5 bases, and 6 bases lay in between. Looked up from germline, CDR1 is SGHRS and CDR2 is YFSETQ.

This clone was counted once. This CDR3 reads CASTGLLNEKLFF. CDR3 sequence (DNA): TGTGCCAGCACAGGGCTCCTTAATGAAAAACTGTTTTTT. The genes are TRBV6-1 and TRBJ1-4, with a tentative D call TRBD1 (5 bases). From germline, CDR1 is MNHNS and CDR2 SASEGT. CDR3 length equals 13 residues. Trimming pared 7 bases from V and 4 bases from J, leaving 10 bases between.

The V and J genes are TRBV9 and TRBJ2-1; 12 positions match TRBD2. Germline values: CDR1 SGDLS, CDR2 YYNGEE. J lost 0 bases, V lost 6 bases, and 1 base had no gene match. The CDR3 is 15 residues long. The CDR3 protein is CASTSGGVSYNEQFF. The CDR3 DNA is TGTGCCAGCACTAGCGGGGGGGTCTCCTACAATGAGCAGTTCTTC. Based on the CDR3 plus reference TRBV9 and TRBJ2-1, the full variable domain is DSGVTQTPKHLITATGQRVTLRCSPRSGDLSVYWYQQSLDQGLQFLIQYYNGEERAKGNILERFSAQQFPDLHSELNLSSLELGDSALYFCASTSGGVSYNEQFFGPGTRLTVL.

The V and J genes are TRBV2 and TRBJ1-3, with D uncertain. CDR1 and CDR2 from the germline V gene are SNHLY and FYNNEI. V was cut by 2 bases and J by 0 bases, with 5 bases left in between. The CDR3 contains 14 residues. Written as DNA, the CDR3 is TGTGCCAGCAGTGAACCCCCCTCTGGAAACACCATATATTTT. Encoded protein: CASSEPPSGNTIYF.

The genes are TRBV7-2 and TRBJ1-3; TRBD1 agrees at 7 bases. The CDR3 runs to 14 residues. The germline V gene encodes CDR1 SGHTA and CDR2 FQGNSA. J was trimmed by 4 bases and V by 4 bases; bases with no gene match: 4. CDR3 bases: TGTGCCAGCAGCTCCCCGGGACAGGGAAACACCATATATTTT. Translation: CASSSPGQGNTIYF. The variable domain in full, with the rest retrieved from reference TRBV7-2 and TRBJ1-3, is GAGVSQSPSNKVTEKGKDVELRCDPISGHTALYWYRQSLGQGLEFLIYFQGNSAPDKSGLPSDRFSAERTGGSVSTLTIQRTQQEDSAVYLCASSSPGQGNTIYFGEGSWLTVV.

The table lists this clone with a few counts. The chain couples TRBV15 to TRBJ1-1, with D possibly being TRBD1 (6 bases). V was pared by 4 bases and J by 3 bases, with 15 bases between. The CDR3 sequence is 15 residues long. From germline, CDR1 is LNHNV and CDR2 YYDKDF (reference sequence). CDR3 residues: CATSTRRGGDTEAFF. The CDR3 region has the DNA TGTGCCACCAGCACCAGGAGAGGGGGGGACACTGAAGCTTTCTTT.

The rearrangement links TRBV2 to TRBJ2-2; 14 bases match TRBD2. The CDR3 length is 18 residues. The germline gives CDR1 SNHLY, CDR2 FYNNEI. J was trimmed by 1 base and V by 1 base; bases with no gene match: 2. The CDR3 nucleotides are TGTGCCAGCAGTGAAGGGACTAGCGGGGGGCTGAACACCGGGGAGCTGTTTTTT. Its translation: CASSEGTSGGLNTGELFF.

V gene TRBV5-1 combines with J gene TRBJ2-5; TRBD1 is a possible D gene (6 bases). V was shortened by 3 bases and J by 5 bases, with 11 bases between the two germline ends. CDR1 and CDR2 from the germline V gene are SGHRS and YFSETQ. The CDR3 is made up of 13 amino acids. This CDR3 reads CASSSGVGETQYF. CDR3 sequence (DNA): TGCGCCAGCAGCTCAGGGGTGGGGGAGACCCAGTACTTC. Combining the CDR3 with reference TRBV5-1 and TRBJ2-5 gives the whole variable domain KAGVTQTPRYLIKTRGQQVTLSCSPISGHRSVSWYQQTPGQGLQFLFEYFSETQRNKGNFPGRFSGRQFSNSRSEMNVSTLELGDSALYLCASSSGVGETQYFGPGTRLLVL.

The J gene is TRBJ2-5, the V gene TRBV6-5, with D unclear. Germline CDR1 and CDR2: MNHEY and SVGAGI. V was pared by 5 bases and J by 1 base, with 11 bases between. The CDR3 runs to 14 residues. CDR3 sequence: CASSQLSFQETQYF. The CDR3 DNA follows: TGTGCCAGCAGTCAACTCTCATTCCAAGAGACCCAGTACTTC.

This sequence joins TRBV5-1 and TRBJ2-3, with 8 bases matching TRBD2. This CDR3 is built from 15 residues. J was trimmed by 5 bases and V by 2 bases; bases with no gene match: 7. Germline assignment: CDR1 SGHRS and CDR2 YFSETQ. The CDR3 reads CASSFSAGGVDTQYF. The CDR3 bases are TGCGCCAGCAGCTTTTCTGCGGGAGGAGTAGATACGCAGTATTTT.

The chain links TRBV30 to TRBJ2-7; D could derive from TRBD1 or TRBD2 (6 bases each). Germline CDR1 reads GTSNPN; CDR2 reads SVGIG (reference sequence). V was clipped by 2 bases and J by 7 bases, with 15 bases between them. The CDR3 consists of 13 residues. CDR3 protein: CAWSTPGGREQYF. The CDR3 DNA reads as TGTGCCTGGAGTACCCCTGGGGGGCGGGAGCAGTACTTC. Full variable domain (rest looked up from reference TRBV30 and TRBJ2-7): SQTIHQWPATLVQPVGSPLSLECTVEGTSNPNLYWYRQAAGRGLQLLFYSVGIGQISSEVPQNLSASRPQDRQFILSSKKLLLSDSGFYLCAWSTPGGREQYFGPGTRLTVT.

The chain has TRBV6-1 and TRBJ2-1, with 9 bases that match TRBD2. Losses at the gene ends were 4 bases for V and 15 bases for J; bases not matched to a gene: 19. CDR3 length: 16 residues. In germline, CDR1 is MNHNS, CDR2 SASEGT. For the CDR3, the DNA is TGTGCCAGCAGTGTCGAGAATAGCGGGAGATCTCCTAGCCGGTTCTTC. Translation gives CASSVENSGRSPSRFF.